These 9 T cell receptor beta chains share one sample of origin, sequenced in a study of blood T cell repertoires in COVID-19 (dated by TCRdb to 2020 to 2021). The library was made by the immunoSEQ multiplex PCR assay. Imported from immuneACCESS, the table was reduced by TCRdb to in-frame sequences with V and J called. These copies leave out some clones; in studies compared against another copy, an unresolved V gene accounts for under half, and the cause of the remainder is not known. The sample data list under 130,000 clones, and approximately 90% of these were observed just once. Of the sample, 32% is held by the ten largest clones. Specimen: peripheral blood. Every receptor here comes from a woman older than 75 with acute or convalescent COVID-19.

The gene calls are TRBV29-1 and TRBJ2-7, with D hard to call. CDR1 and CDR2 (germline): SQVTM, ANQGSEA. The CDR3 length is 12 residues. V lost 4 bases and J 3 bases, leaving 10 bases between the germline ends. The CDR3 loop is CSVGEASYEQYF. The DNA of the CDR3 is TGCAGCGTTGGCGAAGCTAGCTACGAGCAGTACTTC.

The J gene is TRBJ1-1, the V gene TRBV3-1 (or the pseudogene TRBV3-2); a weak D match, TRBD1 (5 bases). Germline V gene data show CDR1 as LGHDT and CDR2 as YNNKEL (reference sequence). Trimming cost V 0 bases and J 3 bases, with 11 bases left between them. The CDR3 extends over 15 amino acids. The CDR3 DNA reads TGTGCCAGCAGCCAAGATTTCGGGGGATACACTGAAGCTTTCTTT. This codes for CASSQDFGGYTEAFF.

The genes are TRBV7-9 and TRBJ2-7, with 9 bases identical to TRBD1. Germline values: CDR1 SEHNR, CDR2 FQNEAQ (reference sequence). The CDR3 has 13 residues. Trimming at V came to 5 bases and at J to 12 bases, leaving 11 bases not matched to a gene. CDR3 sequence reads: CASSLGQGIVGYF. In nucleotides, the CDR3 is TGTGCCAGCAGCCTCGGACAGGGGATTGTCGGGTACTTC. The full variable domain, rest sourced from reference TRBV7-9 and TRBJ2-7, is DTGVSQNPRHKITKRGQNVTFRCDPISEHNRLYWYRQTLGQGPEFLTYFQNEAQLEKSRLLSDRFSAERPKGSFSTLEIQRTEQGDSAMYLCASSLGQGIVGYFGPGTRLTVT.

This clone was detected many times. The J gene is TRBJ2-7, the V gene TRBV28; possibly TRBD2 for D (5 bases). V was pared by 4 bases and J by 2 bases, with 18 bases between. Germline V CDR1 and CDR2: MDHEN, SYDVKM. The CDR3 is 16 residues long. CDR3 bases: TGTGCCAGCAGTTCGGCCGGCGGCGCGAGGGCCTACGAGCAGTACTTC. This codes for CASSSAGGARAYEQYF.

This chain links TRBV5-1 with TRBJ1-1; D call uncertain. The CDR3 runs 16 residues. Trimming stripped 4 bases from V and 0 bases from J, with 16 bases between. CDR1 SGHRS and CDR2 YFSETQ come from the germline V gene. The CDR3 sequence is CASSPWEISMNTEAFF. The DNA of the CDR3 is TGCGCCAGCAGCCCCTGGGAGATATCCATGAACACTGAAGCTTTCTTT.

The rearrangement links TRBV2 to TRBJ2-6; no reliable D call. Trimming left V 10 bases short and J 2 bases short, with 6 bases between. Germline V lookup: CDR1 SNHLY, CDR2 FYNNEI. The CDR3 runs to 12 residues. The CDR3 loop reads CATTPGANVLTF. CDR3 nucleotides: TGTGCCACCACTCCTGGGGCCAACGTCCTGACTTTC.

The chain has TRBV18 and TRBJ2-1, with 7 positions matching TRBD2. Looked up from germline, CDR1 is KGHSH and CDR2 is LQKENI. V shed 0 bases and J 8 bases; nucleotides not matched to a gene: 7. CDR3 size: 15 residues. CDR3 sequence (DNA): TGTGCCAGCTCACCACCGAGGGCCGCGGGGGATGAGCAGTTCTTC. Its protein product is CASSPPRAAGDEQFF.

The chain couples TRBV3-1 (or the pseudogene TRBV3-2) to TRBJ2-1, with 8 bases aligning to TRBD1. In germline, CDR1 is LGHDT, CDR2 YNNKEL (reference sequence). V was pared by 4 bases and J by 2 bases, with 10 bases of the junction left unmatched. This CDR3 spans 17 amino acids. CDR3: CASSPPLGQGAYNEQFF. For the CDR3, the DNA is TGTGCCAGCAGCCCCCCCCTAGGACAGGGCGCCTACAATGAGCAGTTCTTC.

Here the CDR3 DNA reads TGTGCCAGCTCACCCGTGACAGGGGTTGGCTACACCTTC. It yields the protein CASSPVTGVGYTF. The rearrangement joins TRBV18 to TRBJ1-2, with 8 positions matching TRBD1. Germline V gives CDR1 KGHSH, CDR2 LQKENI. This CDR3 contains 13 residues. The V and J ends lost 3 bases and 7 bases, in that order; junction bases with no gene match: 4.